This TCR beta chain was recorded in a study of blood T cells in healthy people across ages. Germline V gene data show CDR1 as SGHRS and CDR2 as YFSETQ. There are 14 residues in the CDR3. The V segment lost 4 bases and the J segment 9 bases; nucleotides outside the gene matches: 7. PBMCs, at least 6 million per sample, were isolated. In regard to this clonotype: As yet, its antigen is unknown.

A second PCR, run for about 7 to 11 cycles, used a sample-barcoded 5' primer plus a J-beta primer mix. Each CDR3 protein gets one entry after TCRdb re-called the 5' RACE reads with MiXCR. The sample includes over 600,000 distinct CDR3 sequences, 35% to 50% of them seen just once. Overall study findings and caveats: Strongly correlated with naive T cell percentage was TCR beta diversity. CMV infection status of these donors was not known.

The sequence was obtained from a man aged 80 or over in good health. Specimen: blood. The chain combines TRBV5-1 with TRBJ1-6, with TRBD1 matching 7 bases. CDR3 nucleotides: TGCGCCAGCAGCCCAAACCCAGGGGGTTCACCCCTCCACTTT. It is translated as CASSPNPGGSPLHF.